This TCR beta chain was found in a study of cytomegalovirus exposure and HLA in healthy donors. PCR primers comprised 60 Vbeta and 13 Jbeta primers. Original processing methods: An analysis that came later counted 80 million or so unique TCR beta chains, around 12 million shared. Using immunoSEQ multiplex PCR, the repertoire was profiled, and TCRdb retains in-frame clones only, with some absent. V and J calls plus clone size are reproduced from that table; the DNA served to infer D and trimming. The sample yields 150,000 or so clones, approximately 80% seen once. The CDR3 length is 15 residues. Trimming left V 0 bases short and J 7 bases short, with 13 bases between. CDR1 is ENHRY and CDR2 is SYGVKD in the germline V gene. With respect to this clone: Its antigen remains unidentified.

Study-level findings and limits: Usually a TCR sequence was rare, but some public TCRs were found in many donors. TCR beta sequences reportedly predicted most subjects' HLA-A and HLA-B alleles accurately. Later genetic work tied a missense DCLRE1C variant to beta-chain V and J trimming.

The rearrangement links TRBV10-3 to TRBJ1-5; D call uncertain. Sequencing was carried out using PBMCs. The sequence was obtained from a woman in her forties or fifties in good health and CMV-seropositive. The CDR3 sequence: CAISESRLPEQPQHF. The CDR3 region has the DNA TGTGCCATCAGTGAGTCGAGGTTACCTGAGCAGCCCCAGCATTTT.